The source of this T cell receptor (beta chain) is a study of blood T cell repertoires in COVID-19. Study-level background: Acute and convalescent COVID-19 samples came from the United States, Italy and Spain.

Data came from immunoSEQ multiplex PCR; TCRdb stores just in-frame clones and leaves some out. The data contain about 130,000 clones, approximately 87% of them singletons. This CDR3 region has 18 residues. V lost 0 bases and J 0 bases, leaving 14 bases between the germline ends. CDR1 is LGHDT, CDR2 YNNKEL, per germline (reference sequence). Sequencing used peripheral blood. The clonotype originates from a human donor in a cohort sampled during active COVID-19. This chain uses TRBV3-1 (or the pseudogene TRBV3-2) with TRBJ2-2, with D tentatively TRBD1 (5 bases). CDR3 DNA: TGTGCCAGCAGCCAAGATTATCTCAGGACAACGAACACCGGGGAGCTGTTTTTT. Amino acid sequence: CASSQDYLRTTNTGELFF.